Listed below are T cell receptor beta chains from one sample, sequenced in a study of cytomegalovirus exposure and HLA in healthy donors. TCRdb's copy holds only in-frame clones and misses some; the assay was immunoSEQ multiplex PCR. Of about 210,000 clones listed, approximately 80% were seen once; the top ten hold 9.5% to 13%. The sequenced sample was PBMCs. Receptors originate from a woman aged 45-65 years in good health and CMV-seropositive. Each CDR3 is given with its conserved first and last residue. The D gene is left open where the match is weak. Only part of the rows carry a size: once, few, many, or a class if the clone is expanded.

size: NA
J: TRBJ2-5
V: TRBV30
D: NA
CDR3: CAWSEGDPEGETQYF
DNA: TGTGCCTGGAGTGAGGGGGACCCCGAGGGGGAGACCCAGTACTTC

size: NA
J: TRBJ2-3
V: TRBV7-9
D: TRBD1
CDR3: CASSARQGTSTDTQYF
DNA: TGTGCCAGCAGCGCTCGACAGGGTACTAGCACAGATACGCAGTATTTT

size: NA
J: TRBJ2-1
V: TRBV10-1
D: NA
CDR3: CASADSNEQFF
DNA: TGCGCCAGTGCAGACTCCAATGAGCAGTTCTTC

size: NA
J: TRBJ1-5
V: TRBV5-8
D: NA
CDR3: CASSLVPWSSGNQPQHF
DNA: TGTGCCAGCAGCTTGGTTCCGTGGTCCTCGGGCAATCAGCCCCAGCATTTT

size: once
J: TRBJ2-5
V: TRBV6-5
D: TRBD2
CDR3: CASCLAGGAETQYF
DNA: TGTGCCAGCTGTCTAGCGGGGGGGGCGGAGACCCAGTACTTC

size: NA
J: TRBJ2-2
V: TRBV19
D: TRBD1
CDR3: CASSIRDRGRVRSTGELFF
DNA: TGTGCCAGTAGTATAAGGGACAGGGGGCGCGTTCGATCCACCGGGGAGCTGTTTTTT

size: few
J: TRBJ1-4
V: TRBV5-8
D: NA
CDR3: CASSILTGTTNEKLFF
DNA: TGTGCCAGCAGCATACTGACAGGAACAACTAATGAAAAACTGTTTTTT

size: NA
J: TRBJ1-1
V: TRBV28
D: NA
CDR3: CASSLTGTVNTEAFF
DNA: TGTGCCAGCAGTCTCACAGGGACCGTGAACACTGAAGCTTTCTTT

size: NA
J: TRBJ1-2
V: TRBV9
D: TRBD1
CDR3: CASSATGTAFYGYTF
DNA: TGTGCCAGCAGCGCCACAGGGACAGCTTTCTATGGCTACACCTTC

size: NA
J: TRBJ2-7
V: TRBV7-2
D: NA
CDR3: CASSLYQVVEGHAYEQYF
DNA: TGTGCCAGCAGCTTATATCAGGTGGTCGAGGGACACGCCTACGAGCAGTACTTC

size: few
J: TRBJ2-7
V: TRBV5-6
D: TRBD1
CDR3: CASSLGQGKRPYEQYF
DNA: TGTGCCAGCAGCTTGGGACAGGGTAAGAGGCCCTACGAGCAGTACTTC

size: NA
J: TRBJ2-3
V: TRBV19
D: NA
CDR3: CASSTGRDTQYF
DNA: TGTGCCAGTAGTACTGGTAGAGATACGCAGTATTTT

size: NA
J: TRBJ2-7
V: TRBV13
D: NA
CDR3: CASRKQGPEQYF
DNA: TGTGCCAGCAGGAAGCAGGGGCCGGAGCAGTACTTC

size: NA
J: TRBJ2-1
V: TRBV5-1
D: NA
CDR3: CASSLVPGNEQFF
DNA: TGCGCCAGCAGCTTGGTTCCGGGGAATGAGCAGTTCTTC

size: NA
J: TRBJ1-2
V: TRBV18
D: TRBD1
CDR3: CASSPSTGVHGYTF
DNA: TGTGCCAGCTCACCGTCAACAGGGGTCCATGGCTACACCTTC

size: NA
J: TRBJ1-6
V: TRBV27
D: TRBD1
CDR3: CASSPPGQGLFNSPLHF
DNA: TGTGCCAGCAGCCCCCCGGGACAGGGGCTATTTAATTCACCCCTCCACTTT

size: NA
J: TRBJ1-3
V: TRBV7-2
D: NA
CDR3: CASSLEYIDRGNTIYF
DNA: TGTGCCAGCAGCTTAGAATATATCGACAGAGGAAACACCATATATTTT

size: few
J: TRBJ2-7
V: TRBV18
D: TRBD1
CDR3: CASRGTGTQGQYF
DNA: TGTGCCAGCCGAGGGACAGGGACCCAGGGGCAGTACTTC

size: NA
J: TRBJ1-1
V: TRBV5-4
D: NA
CDR3: CASSFRAGKTEAFF
DNA: TGTGCCAGCAGCTTTCGGGCAGGGAAGACTGAAGCTTTCTTT

size: NA
J: TRBJ1-1
V: TRBV30
D: TRBD1
CDR3: CAWLKQGSTEAFF
DNA: TGTGCCTGGCTCAAACAGGGGTCCACTGAAGCTTTCTTT

size: NA
J: TRBJ2-1
V: TRBV6-5
D: TRBD1
CDR3: CASSRTGSNEQFF
DNA: TGTGCCAGCAGTCGGACAGGGTCCAATGAGCAGTTCTTC

size: NA
J: TRBJ2-7
V: TRBV28
D: NA
CDR3: CASSLSSGPSSYEQYF
DNA: TGTGCCAGCAGTTTATCGAGCGGCCCGAGCTCCTACGAGCAGTACTTC

size: NA
J: TRBJ1-2
V: TRBV19
D: TRBD1
CDR3: CASKRDRGSGYTF
DNA: TGTGCCAGTAAACGGGACAGGGGGTCTGGCTACACCTTC

size: NA
J: TRBJ2-1
V: TRBV5-1
D: NA
CDR3: CASSLTGYNEQFF
DNA: TGCGCCAGCAGCCTGACAGGTTACAATGAGCAGTTCTTC

size: NA
J: TRBJ2-2
V: TRBV9
D: TRBD2
CDR3: CASSARLGGGGSGELFF
DNA: TGTGCCAGCAGCGCCCGATTGGGCGGGGGAGGGTCCGGGGAGCTGTTTTTT

size: NA
J: TRBJ2-3
V: TRBV9
D: NA
CDR3: CASTHPGGGADTQYF
DNA: TGTGCCAGCACCCACCCCGGGGGTGGCGCCGATACGCAGTATTTT

size: NA
J: TRBJ1-5
V: TRBV11-2
D: NA
CDR3: CASSLGQGWSQPQHF
DNA: TGTGCCAGCAGCTTAGGTCAGGGGTGGAGTCAGCCCCAGCATTTT

size: NA
J: TRBJ2-7
V: TRBV7-8
D: NA
CDR3: CASSLMRGYSYEQYF
DNA: TGTGCCAGCAGCTTAATGCGAGGGTATTCCTACGAGCAGTACTTC

size: NA
J: TRBJ1-6
V: TRBV5-1
D: NA
CDR3: CASSRSAGREDSPLHF
DNA: TGCGCCAGCAGCCGTTCCGCGGGACGGGAGGATTCACCCCTCCACTTT

size: few
J: TRBJ2-7
V: TRBV29-1
D: TRBD2
CDR3: CSVDPASGGYEQYF
DNA: TGCAGCGTTGATCCAGCTAGCGGGGGTTACGAGCAGTACTTC

size: NA
J: TRBJ2-3
V: TRBV7-9
D: NA
CDR3: CSSSRTVDTQYF
DNA: TGTTCCAGCAGCAGGACAGTAGATACGCAGTATTTT

size: NA
J: TRBJ2-5
V: TRBV25-1
D: NA
CDR3: CASSVDSIGEQYF
DNA: TGTGCCAGCAGTGTGGACAGTATAGGGGAGCAGTACTTC

size: NA
J: TRBJ1-2
V: TRBV5-1
D: TRBD1
CDR3: CASSLGQNYGYTF
DNA: TGCGCCAGCAGCCTGGGACAGAACTATGGCTACACCTTC

size: NA
J: TRBJ1-4
V: TRBV7-9
D: NA
CDR3: CSSSFDREKLFF
DNA: TGTTCCAGCAGCTTTGACAGGGAAAAACTGTTTTTT

size: few
J: TRBJ1-1
V: TRBV28
D: NA
CDR3: CASSLAQDQNTEAFF
DNA: TGTGCCAGCAGTTTGGCTCAAGATCAGAACACTGAAGCTTTCTTT

size: NA
J: TRBJ1-1
V: TRBV4-1
D: TRBD1
CDR3: CASSQQTGQGGAFF
DNA: TGCGCCAGCAGCCAACAAACAGGACAGGGGGGGGCTTTCTTT

size: NA
J: TRBJ2-7
V: TRBV6-5
D: TRBD1
CDR3: CASSYRGQPYEQYF
DNA: TGTGCCAGCAGTTACCGGGGACAGCCCTACGAGCAGTACTTC

size: NA
J: TRBJ2-7
V: TRBV6-1
D: TRBD1
CDR3: CASSATGDYSYEEQYF
DNA: TGTGCCAGCAGTGCTACAGGGGATTATTCCTACGAGGAGCAGTACTTC

size: NA
J: TRBJ1-5
V: TRBV11-1
D: TRBD1
CDR3: CASSWTGGQPQHF
DNA: TGTGCCAGCAGTTGGACAGGGGGCCAGCCCCAGCATTTT

size: NA
J: TRBJ1-1
V: TRBV5-1
D: TRBD1
CDR3: CASSSEPQGYTEAFF
DNA: TGCGCCAGCAGCTCAGAGCCACAGGGGTACACTGAAGCTTTCTTT

size: NA
J: TRBJ2-7
V: TRBV6-1
D: NA
CDR3: CASIQTSQNYEQYF
DNA: TGTGCCAGCATCCAAACCTCCCAGAACTACGAGCAGTACTTC

size: NA
J: TRBJ1-1
V: TRBV7-9
D: TRBD1
CDR3: CASSQQGYTEAFF
DNA: TGTGCCAGCAGTCAACAGGGGTATACTGAAGCTTTCTTT

size: NA
J: TRBJ1-2
V: TRBV28
D: TRBD1
CDR3: CASSGTGSQNYGYTF
DNA: TGTGCCAGCAGTGGGACAGGGTCACAAAACTATGGCTACACCTTC

size: few
J: TRBJ2-2
V: TRBV18
D: NA
CDR3: CASSPRTENTGELFF
DNA: TGTGCCAGCTCACCAAGGACAGAGAACACCGGGGAGCTGTTTTTT

size: NA
J: TRBJ2-3
V: TRBV6-4
D: TRBD2
CDR3: CASSQTSGTADTQYF
DNA: TGTGCCAGCAGTCAAACTAGCGGGACGGCGGATACGCAGTATTTT

size: NA
J: TRBJ2-7
V: TRBV20-1
D: NA
CDR3: CSASREYEQYF
DNA: TGCAGTGCTAGTCGAGAATACGAGCAGTACTTC

size: NA
J: TRBJ1-2
V: TRBV10-3
D: NA
CDR3: CAASGGSGYTF
DNA: TGTGCCGCCTCGGGGGGCTCTGGCTACACCTTC

size: NA
J: TRBJ1-1
V: TRBV6-5
D: NA
CDR3: CASSYSGMMGNTEAFF
DNA: TGTGCCAGCAGTTACTCCGGGATGATGGGGAACACTGAAGCTTTCTTT

size: NA
J: TRBJ2-3
V: TRBV7-9
D: TRBD2
CDR3: CAITRGAADTQYF
DNA: TGTGCCATCACGCGGGGGGCCGCGGATACGCAGTATTTT

size: NA
J: TRBJ2-1
V: TRBV7-9
D: TRBD1
CDR3: CASSNTRGWNEQFF
DNA: TGTGCCAGCAGCAATACCAGGGGGTGGAATGAGCAGTTCTTC